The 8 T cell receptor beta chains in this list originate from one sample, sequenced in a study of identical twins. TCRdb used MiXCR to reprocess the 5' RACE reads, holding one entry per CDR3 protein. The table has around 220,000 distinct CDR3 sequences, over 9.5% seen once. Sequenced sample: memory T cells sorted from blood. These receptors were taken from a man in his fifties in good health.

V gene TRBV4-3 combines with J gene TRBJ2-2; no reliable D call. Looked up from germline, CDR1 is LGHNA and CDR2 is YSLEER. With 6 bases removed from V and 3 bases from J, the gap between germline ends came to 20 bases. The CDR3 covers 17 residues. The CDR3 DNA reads TGCGCCAGCAGACCAAGATCGTCGCCCTCTGACACCGGGGAGCTGTTTTTT. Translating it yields CASRPRSSPSDTGELFF.

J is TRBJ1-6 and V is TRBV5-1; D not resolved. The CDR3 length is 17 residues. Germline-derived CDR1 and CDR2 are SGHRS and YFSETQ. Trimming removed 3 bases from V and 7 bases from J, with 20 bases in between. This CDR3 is CASSSDLLVAGNSPLHF. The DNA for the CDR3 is TGCGCCAGCAGCTCGGATCTCCTGGTCGCAGGCAATTCACCCCTCCACTTT.

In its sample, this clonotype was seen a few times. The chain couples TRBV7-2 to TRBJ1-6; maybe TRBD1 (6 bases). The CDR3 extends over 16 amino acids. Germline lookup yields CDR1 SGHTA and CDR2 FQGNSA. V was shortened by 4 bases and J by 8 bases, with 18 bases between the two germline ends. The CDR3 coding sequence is TGTGCCAGCAGCTACCAAAAAGGGGGTTTTGATTCACCCCTCCACTTT. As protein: CASSYQKGGFDSPLHF. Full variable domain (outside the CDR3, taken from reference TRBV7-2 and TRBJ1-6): GAGVSQSPSNKVTEKGKDVELRCDPISGHTALYWYRQSLGQGLEFLIYFQGNSAPDKSGLPSDRFSAERTGGSVSTLTIQRTQQEDSAVYLCASSYQKGGFDSPLHFGNGTRLTVT.

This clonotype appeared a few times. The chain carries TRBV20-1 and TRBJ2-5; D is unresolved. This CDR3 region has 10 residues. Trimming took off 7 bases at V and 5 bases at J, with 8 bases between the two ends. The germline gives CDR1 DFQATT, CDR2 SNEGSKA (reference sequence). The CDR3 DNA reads TGCAGTGTCGGTTTGGAGACCCAGTACTTC. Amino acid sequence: CSVGLETQYF.

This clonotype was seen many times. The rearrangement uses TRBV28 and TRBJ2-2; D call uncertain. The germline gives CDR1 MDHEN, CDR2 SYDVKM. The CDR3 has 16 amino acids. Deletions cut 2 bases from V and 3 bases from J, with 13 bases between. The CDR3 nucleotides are TGTGCCAGCAGTTTAATGGTTAGCAGCCACACCGGGGAGCTGTTTTTT. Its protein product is CASSLMVSSHTGELFF.

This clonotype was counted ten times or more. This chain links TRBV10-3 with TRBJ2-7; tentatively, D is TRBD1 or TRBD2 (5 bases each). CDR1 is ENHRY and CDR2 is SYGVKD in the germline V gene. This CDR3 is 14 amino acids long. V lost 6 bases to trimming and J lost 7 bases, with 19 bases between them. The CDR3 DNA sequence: TGTGCCATCAGCGGACACCACCCCCCGGGGGAGCAGTACTTC. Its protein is CAISGHHPPGEQYF.

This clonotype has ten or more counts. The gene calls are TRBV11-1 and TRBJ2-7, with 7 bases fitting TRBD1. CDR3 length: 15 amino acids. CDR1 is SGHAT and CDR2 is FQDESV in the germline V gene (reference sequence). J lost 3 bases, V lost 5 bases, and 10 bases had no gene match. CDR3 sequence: CASSPGTDQIYEQYF. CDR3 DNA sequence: TGTGCCAGCAGCCCAGGGACAGACCAAATCTACGAGCAGTACTTC.

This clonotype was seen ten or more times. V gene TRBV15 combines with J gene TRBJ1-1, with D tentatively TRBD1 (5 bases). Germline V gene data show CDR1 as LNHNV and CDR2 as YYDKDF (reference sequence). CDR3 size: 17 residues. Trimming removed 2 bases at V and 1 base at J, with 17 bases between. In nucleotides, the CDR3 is TGTGCCACCAGCAGAAGATACCAAGGACACGAGAACACTGAAGCTTTCTTT. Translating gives CATSRRYQGHENTEAFF.